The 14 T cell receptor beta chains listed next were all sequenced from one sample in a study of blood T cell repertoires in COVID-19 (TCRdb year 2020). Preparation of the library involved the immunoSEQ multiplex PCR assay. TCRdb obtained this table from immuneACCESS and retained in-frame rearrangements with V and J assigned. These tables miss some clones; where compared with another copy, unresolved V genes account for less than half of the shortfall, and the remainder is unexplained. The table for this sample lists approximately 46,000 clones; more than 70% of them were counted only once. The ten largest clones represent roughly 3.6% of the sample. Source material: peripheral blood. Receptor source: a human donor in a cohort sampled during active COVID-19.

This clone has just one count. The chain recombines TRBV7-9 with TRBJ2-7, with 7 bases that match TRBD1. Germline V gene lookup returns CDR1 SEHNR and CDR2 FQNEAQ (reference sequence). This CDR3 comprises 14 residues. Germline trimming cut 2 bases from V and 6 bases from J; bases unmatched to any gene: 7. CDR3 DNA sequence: TGTGCCAGCAGCTTAAAGGGGGCGCTGGGCGAGCAGTACTTC. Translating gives CASSLKGALGEQYF.

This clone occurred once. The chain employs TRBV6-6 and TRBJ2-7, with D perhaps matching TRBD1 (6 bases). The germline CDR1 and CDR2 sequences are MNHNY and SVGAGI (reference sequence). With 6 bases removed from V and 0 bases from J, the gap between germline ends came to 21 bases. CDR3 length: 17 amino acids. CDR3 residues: CASSRTGLQGSSYEQYF. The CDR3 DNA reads TGTGCCAGCAGCCGAACCGGACTGCAGGGGAGCTCCTACGAGCAGTACTTC.

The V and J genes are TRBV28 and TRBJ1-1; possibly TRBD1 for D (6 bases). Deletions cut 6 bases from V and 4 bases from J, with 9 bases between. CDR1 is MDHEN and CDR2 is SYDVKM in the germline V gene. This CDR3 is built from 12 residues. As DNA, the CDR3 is TGTGCCAGCAGACTAGGGGGCACTGAAGCTTTCTTT. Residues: CASRLGGTEAFF.

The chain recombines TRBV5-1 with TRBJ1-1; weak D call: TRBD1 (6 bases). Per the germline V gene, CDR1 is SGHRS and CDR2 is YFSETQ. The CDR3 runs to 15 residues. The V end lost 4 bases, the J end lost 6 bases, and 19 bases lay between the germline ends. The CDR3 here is CASSRTQGHGAEAFF. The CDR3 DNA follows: TGCGCCAGCAGCCGCACCCAGGGGCATGGGGCTGAAGCTTTCTTT.

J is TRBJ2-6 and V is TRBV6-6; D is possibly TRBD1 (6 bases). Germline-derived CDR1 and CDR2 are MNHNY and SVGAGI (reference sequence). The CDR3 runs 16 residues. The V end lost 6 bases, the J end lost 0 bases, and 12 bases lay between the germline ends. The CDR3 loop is CASRNRDYSGANVLTF. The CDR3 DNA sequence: TGTGCCAGCAGGAACAGGGATTACTCTGGGGCCAACGTCCTGACTTTC.

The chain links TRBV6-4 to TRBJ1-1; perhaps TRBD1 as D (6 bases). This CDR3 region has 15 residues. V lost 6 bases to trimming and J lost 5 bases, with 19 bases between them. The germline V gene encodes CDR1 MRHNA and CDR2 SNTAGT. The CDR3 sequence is CASSLEGRGVTEAFF. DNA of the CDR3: TGTGCCAGCAGCCTAGAAGGCAGGGGTGTGACTGAAGCTTTCTTT.

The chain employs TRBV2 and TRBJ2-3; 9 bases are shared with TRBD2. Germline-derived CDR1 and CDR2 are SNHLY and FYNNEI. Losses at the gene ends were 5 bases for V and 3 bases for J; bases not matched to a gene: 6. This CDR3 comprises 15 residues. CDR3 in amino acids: CASSSSGGRTDTQYF. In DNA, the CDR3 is TGTGCCAGCAGTAGTAGCGGGGGACGAACAGATACGCAGTATTTT.

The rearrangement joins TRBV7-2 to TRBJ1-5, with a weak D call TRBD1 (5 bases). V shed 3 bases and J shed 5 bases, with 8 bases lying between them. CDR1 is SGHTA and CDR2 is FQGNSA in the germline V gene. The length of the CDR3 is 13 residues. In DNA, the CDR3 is TGTGCCAGCAGCTTCGACAGCTATCAGCCCCAGCATTTT. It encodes CASSFDSYQPQHF.

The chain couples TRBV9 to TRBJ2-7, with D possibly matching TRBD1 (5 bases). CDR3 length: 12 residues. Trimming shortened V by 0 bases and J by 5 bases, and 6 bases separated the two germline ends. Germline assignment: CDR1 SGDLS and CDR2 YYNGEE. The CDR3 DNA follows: TGTGCCAGCAGCGTAGCAGGGAACGAGCAGTACTTC. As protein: CASSVAGNEQYF.

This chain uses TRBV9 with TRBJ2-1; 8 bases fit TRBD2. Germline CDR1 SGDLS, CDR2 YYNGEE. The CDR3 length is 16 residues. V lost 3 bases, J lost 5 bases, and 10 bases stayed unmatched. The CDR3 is CASSGTSGSLNNEQFF. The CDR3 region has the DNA TGTGCCAGCAGCGGGACGAGCGGGAGTTTGAACAATGAGCAGTTCTTC.

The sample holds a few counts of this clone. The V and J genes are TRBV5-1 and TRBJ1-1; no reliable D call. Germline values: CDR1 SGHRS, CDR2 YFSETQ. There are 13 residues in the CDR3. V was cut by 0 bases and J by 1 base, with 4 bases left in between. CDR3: CASSLGGNTEAFF. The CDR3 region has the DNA TGCGCCAGCAGCTTGGGAGGGAACACTGAAGCTTTCTTT.

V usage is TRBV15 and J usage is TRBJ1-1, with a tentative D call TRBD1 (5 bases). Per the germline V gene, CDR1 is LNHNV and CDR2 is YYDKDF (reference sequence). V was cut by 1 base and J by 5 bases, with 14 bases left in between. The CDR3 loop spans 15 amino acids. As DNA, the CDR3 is TGTGCCACCAGCAGAGTTACAGGCTCCCTTACTGAAGCTTTCTTT. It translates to CATSRVTGSLTEAFF.

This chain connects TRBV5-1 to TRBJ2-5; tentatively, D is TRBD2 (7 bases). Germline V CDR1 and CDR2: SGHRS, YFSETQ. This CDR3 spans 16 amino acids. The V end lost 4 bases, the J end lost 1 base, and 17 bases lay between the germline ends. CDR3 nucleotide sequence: TGCGCCAGCAGCCCCCCATCGGGGGGCGTCCAAGAGACCCAGTACTTC. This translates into CASSPPSGGVQETQYF.

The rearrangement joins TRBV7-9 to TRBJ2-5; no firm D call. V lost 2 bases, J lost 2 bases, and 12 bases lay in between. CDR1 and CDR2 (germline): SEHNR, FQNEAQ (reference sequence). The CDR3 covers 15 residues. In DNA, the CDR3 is TGTGCCAGCAGCTTACGGGTGGCAGCACAAGAGACCCAGTACTTC. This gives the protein CASSLRVAAQETQYF.